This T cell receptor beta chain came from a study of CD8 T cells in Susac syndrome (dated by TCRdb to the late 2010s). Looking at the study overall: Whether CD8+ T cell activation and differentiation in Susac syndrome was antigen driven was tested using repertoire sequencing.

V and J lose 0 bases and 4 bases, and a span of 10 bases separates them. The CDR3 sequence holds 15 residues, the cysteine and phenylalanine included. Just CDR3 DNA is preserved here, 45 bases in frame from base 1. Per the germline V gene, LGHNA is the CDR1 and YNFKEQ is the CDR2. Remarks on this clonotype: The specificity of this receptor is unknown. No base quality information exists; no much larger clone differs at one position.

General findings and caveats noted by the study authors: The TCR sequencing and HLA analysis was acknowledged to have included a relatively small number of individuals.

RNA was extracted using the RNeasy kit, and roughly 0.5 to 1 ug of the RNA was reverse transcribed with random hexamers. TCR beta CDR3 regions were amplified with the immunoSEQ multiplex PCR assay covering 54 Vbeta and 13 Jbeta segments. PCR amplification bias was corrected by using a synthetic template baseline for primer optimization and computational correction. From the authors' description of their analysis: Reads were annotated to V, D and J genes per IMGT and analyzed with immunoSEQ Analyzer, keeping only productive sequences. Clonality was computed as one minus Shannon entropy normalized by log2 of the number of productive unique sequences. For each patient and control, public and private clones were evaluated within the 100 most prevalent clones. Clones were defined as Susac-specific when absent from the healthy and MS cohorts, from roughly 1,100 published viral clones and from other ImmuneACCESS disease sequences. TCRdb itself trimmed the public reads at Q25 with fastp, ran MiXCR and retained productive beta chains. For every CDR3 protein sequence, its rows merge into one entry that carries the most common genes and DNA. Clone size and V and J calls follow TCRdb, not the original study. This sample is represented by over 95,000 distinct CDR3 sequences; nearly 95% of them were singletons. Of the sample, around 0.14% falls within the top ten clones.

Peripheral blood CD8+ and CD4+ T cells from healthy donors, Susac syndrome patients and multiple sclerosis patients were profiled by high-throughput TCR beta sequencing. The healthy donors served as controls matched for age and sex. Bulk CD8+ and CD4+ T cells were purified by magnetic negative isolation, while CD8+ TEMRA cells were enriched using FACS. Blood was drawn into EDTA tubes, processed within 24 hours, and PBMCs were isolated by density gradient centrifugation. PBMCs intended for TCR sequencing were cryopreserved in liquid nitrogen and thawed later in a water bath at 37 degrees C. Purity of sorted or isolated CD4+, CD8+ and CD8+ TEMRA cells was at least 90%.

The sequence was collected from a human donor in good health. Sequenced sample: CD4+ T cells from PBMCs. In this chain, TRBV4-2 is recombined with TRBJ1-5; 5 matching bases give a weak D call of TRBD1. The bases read TGTGCCAGCAGCCAAGAGACCAGGGAAAATCAGCCCCAGCATTTT. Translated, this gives CASSQETRENQPQHF.